The following is a T cell receptor beta chain sequence with its context. How the authors handled the data: Scientists estimated how many nucleated cells there were by amplifying reference gene primers. Repertoires were generated with immunoSEQ multiplex PCR, while TCRdb's copy carries only in-frame clones and drops some. V, J and clone size reflect that table, while D and trimming were determined from the DNA. Here the sample spans about 260,000 clones, roughly 86% being singletons. The data belong to a study of blood T cell repertoires in COVID-19. Study context: Some COVID-19 samples were acute and others convalescent; all came from the United States, Italy and Spain.

V lost 8 bases to trimming and J lost 2 bases, with 13 bases between them. This CDR3 has 14 residues. Germline CDR1 SGHTA, CDR2 FQGNSA. The origin of this receptor is a woman between 45 and 60 years old with acute or convalescent COVID-19. The rearrangement uses TRBV7-2 and TRBJ1-3, with D possibly matching TRBD1 (5 bases). Sequenced input: peripheral blood. The CDR3 is CASHGGGPGNTIYF. For the CDR3, the DNA is TGTGCCAGCCACGGGGGGGGTCCTGGAAACACCATATATTTT.